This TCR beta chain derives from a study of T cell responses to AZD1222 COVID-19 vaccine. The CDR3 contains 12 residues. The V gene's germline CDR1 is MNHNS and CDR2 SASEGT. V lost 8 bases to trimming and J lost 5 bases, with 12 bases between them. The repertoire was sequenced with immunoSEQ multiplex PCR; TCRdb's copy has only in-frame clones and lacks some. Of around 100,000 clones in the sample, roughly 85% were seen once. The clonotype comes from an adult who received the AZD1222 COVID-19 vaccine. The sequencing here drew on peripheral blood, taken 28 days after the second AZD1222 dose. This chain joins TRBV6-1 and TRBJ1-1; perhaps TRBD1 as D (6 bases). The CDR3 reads CASSDRWTEAFF. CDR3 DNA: TGTGCCAGCTCTGACAGGTGGACTGAAGCTTTCTTT.